What follows describes a single T cell receptor beta chain. What it binds is not known. This record comes from a study of glioma-infiltrating T cells after dendritic cell vaccination. Whole-study context: Between the early 2000s and the early 2010s, patients got autologous tumor lysate-pulsed dendritic cell vaccines. Three intradermal dendritic cell vaccine injections were given every two weeks. Study-level results: Estimated pretreatment TIL content predicted outcome after dendritic cell vaccination.

The time point here: after dendritic cell vaccination, including at tumor progression/relapse. None of the glioblastoma patients had an isocitrate dehydrogenase mutation. Profiling relied on immunoSEQ multiplex PCR, and the TCRdb table lists in-frame clones only, not all of them. This sample carries around 60,000 clones, about nine tenths of them seen once, and the ten largest clones take 11%. CDR1 is LGHNT, CDR2 FRNRAP, per germline. Trimming shortened V by 2 bases and J by 0 bases, and 11 bases separated the two germline ends. There are 17 residues in the CDR3. The chain uses TRBV12-5 and TRBJ2-6; the D gene is possibly TRBD2 (6 bases). The sample here was blood, taken after dendritic cell vaccination. This TCR was recovered from a human donor with glioblastoma. CDR3 nucleotide sequence: TGTGCTAGTGGTTTGTTTCGGGGGACCTCTGGGGCCAACGTCCTGACTTTC. This sequence encodes CASGLFRGTSGANVLTF.